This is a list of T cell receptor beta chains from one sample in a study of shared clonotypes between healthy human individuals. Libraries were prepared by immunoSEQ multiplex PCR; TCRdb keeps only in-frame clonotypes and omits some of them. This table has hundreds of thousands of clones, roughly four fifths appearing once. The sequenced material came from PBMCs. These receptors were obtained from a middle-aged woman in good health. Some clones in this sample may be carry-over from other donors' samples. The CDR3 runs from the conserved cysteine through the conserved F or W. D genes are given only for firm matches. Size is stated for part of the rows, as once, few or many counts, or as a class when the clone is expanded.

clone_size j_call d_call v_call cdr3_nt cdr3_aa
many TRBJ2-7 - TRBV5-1 TGCGCCAGCAGGAGGGACGGCTACGAGCAGTACTTC CASRRDGYEQYF
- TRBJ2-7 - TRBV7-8 TGTACCAGCAGCTTCCTCCGCTACTCACCCTACGAGCAGTACTTC CTSSFLRYSPYEQYF
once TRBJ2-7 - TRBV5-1 TGCGCCAGCAGCTTGGCGGGAGTGAGACTTGAGCAGTACTTC CASSLAGVRLEQYF
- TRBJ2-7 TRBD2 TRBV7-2 TGTGCCAGCAGCTCCGCCGGGACTAGCGGGAGATACGAGCAGTACTTC CASSSAGTSGRYEQYF
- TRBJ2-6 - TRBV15 TGTGCCACCAGCAGGTCAGGGGGGTCTGGGGCCAACGTCCTGACTTTC CATSRSGGSGANVLTF
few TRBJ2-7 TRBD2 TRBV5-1 TGCGCCAGCAGCTTGGGCGGGAGGCTCGACGAGCAGTACTTC CASSLGGRLDEQYF
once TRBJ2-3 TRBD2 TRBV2 TGTGCCAGCAGTGCGACTAGCGCCCGCACAGATACGCAGTATTTT CASSATSARTDTQYF
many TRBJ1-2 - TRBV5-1 TGCGCCAGCAGCTTGGTCGCCGTTAATTATGGCTACACCTTC CASSLVAVNYGYTF
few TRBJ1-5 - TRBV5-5 TGTGCCAGCAGCTTGCGGAGGGAAGAGCAGCCCCAGCATTTT CASSLRREEQPQHF
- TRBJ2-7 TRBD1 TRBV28 TGTGCCAGCAGTCCCTACCCTTGGACAGGGCAGCACGAGCAGTACTTC CASSPYPWTGQHEQYF
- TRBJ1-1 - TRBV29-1 TGCAGCGTGAGTTGGAGGGCGAGCACTGAAGCTTTCTTT CSVSWRASTEAFF
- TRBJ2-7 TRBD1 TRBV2 TGTGCCAGCAACGGGGGACAGGGGGCTTACGAGCAGTACTTC CASNGGQGAYEQYF
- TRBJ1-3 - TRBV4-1 TGCGCCAGCAGCCAAGAGACAGGTAGCCGTGGAAACACCATATATTTT CASSQETGSRGNTIYF
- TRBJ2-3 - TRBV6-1 TGTGCCAGCCGCCCGCCGAACACAGATACGCAGTATTTT CASRPPNTDTQYF
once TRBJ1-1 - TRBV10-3 TGTGCCATCAGTGAGTATAGGGACACTGAAGCTTTCTTT CAISEYRDTEAFF
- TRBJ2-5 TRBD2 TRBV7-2 TGTGCCAGCAGCTATACTAGCGGGCAAGAGATCCAGTACTTC CASSYTSGQEIQYF
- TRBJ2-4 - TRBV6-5 TGTGCCAGCAGTTACTCGGGGGCCATGGACATTCAGTACTTC CASSYSGAMDIQYF
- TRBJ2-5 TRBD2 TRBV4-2 TGTGCCAGCAGCCTACTAGCGGGGGAAGAGACCCAGTACTTC CASSLLAGEETQYF
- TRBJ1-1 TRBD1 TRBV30 TGTGCCTGGAGTACAGGGGGGACTGAAGCTTTCTTT CAWSTGGTEAFF
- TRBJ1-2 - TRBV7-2 TGTGCCAGCAGCTCTCGGGCCTTAGGGGGCTATGGCTACACCTTC CASSSRALGGYGYTF
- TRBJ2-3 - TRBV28 TGTGCCAGCAGTCCCCTTATCACGGGAGCAGATACGCAGTATTTT CASSPLITGADTQYF
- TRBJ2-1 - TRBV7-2 TGTGCCAGCAGCTCAGACGGGGCGTTTCACAATGAGCAGTTCTTC CASSSDGAFHNEQFF
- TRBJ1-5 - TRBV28 TGTGCCAGCAGAAGCGCAGGGGTAAGCAATCAGCCCCAGCATTTT CASRSAGVSNQPQHF
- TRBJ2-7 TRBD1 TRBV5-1 TGCGCCAGCAGCGGTTGGACAGGGGACTATGACGAGCAGTACTTC CASSGWTGDYDEQYF
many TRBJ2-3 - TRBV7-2 TGTGCCAGCAGCTTACAAGCGGTTAGCACAGATACGCAGTATTTT CASSLQAVSTDTQYF
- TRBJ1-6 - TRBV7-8 TGTGCCAGCAAAGTGGGGGAAGGATCCTATAATTCACCCCTCCACTTT CASKVGEGSYNSPLHF
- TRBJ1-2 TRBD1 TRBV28 TGTGCCAGCAGTTCACTCGACAGGGTGTCTAACTATGGCTACACCTTC CASSSLDRVSNYGYTF
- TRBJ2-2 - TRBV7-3 TGTGCCAGCAGCCTAAACCGGAACACCGGGGAGCTGTTTTTT CASSLNRNTGELFF
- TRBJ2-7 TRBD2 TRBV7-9 TGTGCCAGCAGCTTTGGCGGGGGGTCCTACGAGCAGTACTTC CASSFGGGSYEQYF
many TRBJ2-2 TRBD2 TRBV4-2 TGTGCCAGCAGCCAACTAGCGGGAGTTGACACCGGGGAGCTGTTTTTT CASSQLAGVDTGELFF
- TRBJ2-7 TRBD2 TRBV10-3 TGTGCCATCAGGGGACTAGCGGGAGAGGACGAGCAGTACTTC CAIRGLAGEDEQYF
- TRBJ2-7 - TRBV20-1 TGCAGTGCCCCCGACTACCACGAGCAGTACTTC CSAPDYHEQYF
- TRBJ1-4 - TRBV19 TGTGCCAGCCGGCCCAGGGCCACTAATGAAAAACTGTTTTTT CASRPRATNEKLFF
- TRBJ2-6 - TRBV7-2 TGTGCCAGCAGCTTAGTAGGAGGGTCTGGGGCCAACGTCCTGACTTTC CASSLVGGSGANVLTF
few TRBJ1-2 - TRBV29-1 TGCAGCGTTGAAGATTTTAGCCGTCTGGCTGGCTACACCTTC CSVEDFSRLAGYTF
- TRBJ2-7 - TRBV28 TGTGCCAGCAGTTTAAACCTGGTGAGCTACGAGCAGTACTTC CASSLNLVSYEQYF
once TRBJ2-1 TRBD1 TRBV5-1 TGCGCCAGCAGTCCACAGGGGCTTAACGGGGATGAGCAGTTCTTC CASSPQGLNGDEQFF
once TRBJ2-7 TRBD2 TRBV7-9 TGTGCCAGCAGCTTAGGGGGACTAGAATACGAGCAGTACTTC CASSLGGLEYEQYF
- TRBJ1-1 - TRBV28 TGTGCCAGCAGTTTGGGGCAGGGGACTGAAGCTTTCTTT CASSLGQGTEAFF
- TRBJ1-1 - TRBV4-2 TGTGCCAGCAGCCAAGGGGATAGGAACACTGAAGCTTTCTTT CASSQGDRNTEAFF
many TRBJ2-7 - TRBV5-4 TGTGCCAGCAGCACCCCCGGCGCCGCCACGGGGGAGCAGTACTTC CASSTPGAATGEQYF